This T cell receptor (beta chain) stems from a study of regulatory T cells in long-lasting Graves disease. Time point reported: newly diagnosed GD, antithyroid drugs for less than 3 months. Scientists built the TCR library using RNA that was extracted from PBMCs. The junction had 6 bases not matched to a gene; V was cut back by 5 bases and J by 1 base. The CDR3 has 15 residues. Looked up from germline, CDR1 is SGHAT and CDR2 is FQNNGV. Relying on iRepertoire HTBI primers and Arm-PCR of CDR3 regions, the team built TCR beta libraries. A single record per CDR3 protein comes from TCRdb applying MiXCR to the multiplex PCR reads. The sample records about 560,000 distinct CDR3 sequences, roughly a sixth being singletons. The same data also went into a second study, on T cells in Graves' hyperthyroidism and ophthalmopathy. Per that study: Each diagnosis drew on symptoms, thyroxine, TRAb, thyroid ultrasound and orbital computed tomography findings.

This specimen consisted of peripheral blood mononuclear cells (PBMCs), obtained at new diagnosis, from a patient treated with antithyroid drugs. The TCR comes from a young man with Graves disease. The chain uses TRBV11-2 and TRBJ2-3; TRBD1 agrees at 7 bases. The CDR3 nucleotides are TGTGCCAGCAGCGACGTCGGGACAGGCACAGATACGCAGTATTTT. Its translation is CASSDVGTGTDTQYF.